One sample yielded the 11 T cell receptor beta chains listed below, sequenced in a study of T cells in Graves' hyperthyroidism and ophthalmopathy. TCR beta CDR3 region amplification was performed from RNA transcripts. RT-PCR in the first round (using the HTBI primer set) targeted the TCR CDR3. TCRdb reprocessed the multiplex PCR reads with MiXCR, giving one entry per CDR3 protein. The sample contains 600,000 to 900,000 distinct CDR3 sequences, around 15% of which appear only once. The specimen was blood. These receptors all stem from a man aged 18 to 30 with Graves' hyperthyroidism.

This clonotype was seen many times. The V call is TRBV28, the J call TRBJ1-1, with D possibly matching TRBD1 (5 bases). Trimming removed 6 bases at V and 2 bases at J, with 13 bases between. This CDR3 comprises 14 residues. CDR1 MDHEN and CDR2 SYDVKM come from the germline V gene. The CDR3 DNA sequence: TGTGCCAGCAGGCCGGGGGGGATTAACACTGAAGCTTTCTTT. Amino acid sequence: CASRPGGINTEAFF.

This clonotype was seen many times. This rearrangement joins TRBV7-3 to TRBJ1-1; D unresolved. This CDR3 region has 13 residues. Trimming took off 5 bases at V and 1 base at J, with 8 bases between the two ends. The germline V gene has CDR1 SGHTA and CDR2 FQGTGA. The CDR3 region has the DNA TGTGCCAGCAGCCCTTATAAGAACACTGAAGCTTTCTTT. Amino acids: CASSPYKNTEAFF. Based on the CDR3 plus reference TRBV7-3 and TRBJ1-1, the full variable domain is GAGVSQTPSNKVTEKGKYVELRCDPISGHTALYWYRQSLGQGPEFLIYFQGTGAADDSGLPNDRFFAVRPEGSVSTLKIQRTERGDSAVYLCASSPYKNTEAFFGQGTRLTVV.

This clonotype has a handful of counts. V and J are TRBV5-6 and TRBJ1-2, with 8 bases aligning to TRBD1. Germline V CDR1 and CDR2: SGHDT, YYEEEE. V was pared by 4 bases and J by 4 bases, with 6 bases of the junction left unmatched. The CDR3 length is 14 residues. The CDR3 is CASSPGQEGYGYTF. The CDR3 DNA reads TGTGCCAGCAGCCCGGGACAGGAGGGCTATGGCTACACCTTC.

This clonotype has at least ten counts. The chain has TRBV12-3 or TRBV12-4 and TRBJ2-5; 9 positions agree with TRBD1. The CDR3 runs to 15 residues. The J segment lost 1 base and the V segment lost 2 bases, leaving 2 bases of the junction unmatched. The CDR3 loop reads CASSLRQGVQETQYF. CDR3 DNA: TGTGCCAGCAGTTTAAGACAGGGGGTCCAAGAGACCCAGTACTTC.

Ten or more counts support this clonotype. The chain employs TRBV20-1 and TRBJ1-1; D may be TRBD1 (6 bases). This CDR3 comprises 13 residues. The V gene lost 6 bases and the J gene lost 2 bases, with 13 bases spanning the gap. The germline gives CDR1 DFQATT, CDR2 SNEGSKA (reference sequence). The CDR3 sequence: CSASDRSNTEAFF. CDR3 nucleotides: TGCAGTGCCAGTGACAGGAGCAACACTGAAGCTTTCTTT.

This clonotype was counted at least ten times. The V call is TRBV27, the J call TRBJ1-2; 7 bases line up with TRBD1. From germline, CDR1 is MNHEY and CDR2 SMNVEV (reference sequence). This CDR3 spans 16 amino acids. J gave up 1 base and V 2 bases, and 7 bases lay outside the gene matches. As DNA, the CDR3 is TGTGCCAGCAGTTTAAGGGGCGGGACAGATAACTATGGCTACACCTTC. It encodes CASSLRGGTDNYGYTF.

This clonotype has only a few counts. The CDR3 DNA sequence: TGTGCCAGCAGTTACACGGGACCGCGGGGCACTGAAGCTTTCTTT. Protein: CASSYTGPRGTEAFF. V and J are TRBV6-2 or TRBV6-3 and TRBJ1-1; D may be TRBD1 (5 bases). Looked up from germline, CDR1 is MNHEY and CDR2 is SVGEGT. Trimming took off 2 bases at V and 4 bases at J, with 14 bases between the two ends. The CDR3 runs to 15 residues.

The table lists this clonotype with many counts. The rearrangement links TRBV28 to TRBJ2-1; 10 bases map to TRBD2. The V segment lost 4 bases and the J segment 7 bases; nucleotides outside the gene matches: 10. This CDR3 contains 16 residues. Germline V gene sequence: CDR1 MDHEN, CDR2 SYDVKM. Here the CDR3 DNA reads TGTGCCAGCAGTTACCGGGGACTAGCGCTTCTTAATGAGCAGTTCTTC. Amino acid sequence: CASSYRGLALLNEQFF.

This clonotype was observed at least ten times. The chain couples TRBV27 to TRBJ1-6; unclear D gene. The germline V and J ends were trimmed by 1 base and 9 bases, with 13 bases remaining between them. CDR3 length: 15 amino acids. Germline assignment: CDR1 MNHEY and CDR2 SMNVEV (reference sequence). Here the CDR3 reads CASSLLGSKGSPLHF. The CDR3 DNA is TGTGCCAGCAGTTTATTGGGCAGTAAGGGTTCACCCCTCCACTTT.

There are many counts of this clonotype. The rearrangement joins TRBV12-3 or TRBV12-4 to TRBJ1-1, with D tentatively TRBD1 (5 bases). The ends were cut back, 0 bases at V and 4 bases at J, with 12 bases in the middle. The CDR3 sequence is 15 residues long. The CDR3, as DNA: TGTGCCAGCAGTTTAGCGTTCGGGGCCCTCACTGAAGCTTTCTTT. Amino acid sequence: CASSLAFGALTEAFF.

V usage is TRBV15 and J usage is TRBJ1-1, with D possibly TRBD1 on 5 matching bases. The V gene lost 0 bases and the J gene lost 0 bases, with 11 bases spanning the gap. Looked up from germline, CDR1 is LNHNV and CDR2 is YYDKDF (reference sequence). There are 16 residues in the CDR3. The CDR3 region has the DNA TGTGCCACCAGCAGAGAATTGGGGCGGATGAACACTGAAGCTTTCTTT. This gives the protein CATSRELGRMNTEAFF.